This TCR beta chain was recorded in a study of blood T cell repertoires in COVID-19. Study at large: Researchers got acute and convalescent COVID-19 samples from the United States, Italy and Spain.

Assay: immunoSEQ multiplex PCR; the TCRdb copy retains only in-frame clones and omits some. The sample holds 110,000 to 150,000 clones, 86% seen once. Participant ages covered 18 to 89 years across 24 US areas. Clinical history reported by participants formed the basis on which cohorts were assigned. Symptom resolution, clearance, or two negative PCRs marked donors in Cohort 3 as recovered. Per germline, CDR1 SNHLY and CDR2 FYNNEI. This CDR3 spans 16 amino acids. V lost 6 bases, J lost 5 bases, and 20 bases lay in between. The gene calls are TRBV2 and TRBJ1-5; the D gene is possibly TRBD1 (5 bases). Sequencing was performed on PBMCs or T cells enriched from blood (not recorded which). The receptor's source is a man between 50 and 59 years old who had recovered from COVID-19. This CDR3 is CASSEGLRGGYQPQHF. The CDR3 DNA reads TGTGCCAGCAGCGAGGGCCTACGGGGGGGGTATCAGCCCCAGCATTTT.